This TCR beta chain came from a study of shared clonotypes between healthy human individuals (dated by TCRdb to 2020 to 2021). For the wider study: The cohort comprised two women and a few men aged 18 to 49 years. For each donor, CD4 naive and CD4 memory were each given three plates, CD8 naive was given two plates, and CD8 memory was given one plate. Blood TCR repertoires of about five healthy adults were deeply sequenced to estimate repertoire size and the extent of clonotype sharing between individuals. To increase sequencing depth and limit assay-specific biases, TCR repertoire library preparation and sequencing were carried out by different laboratories using diverse techniques. Between about 0.94 and 8.9 billion PBMCs per donor were obtained by leukapheresis.

TCR CDR3 regions were amplified from genomic DNA by multiplex PCR using the deep immunoSEQ assay. For each cell subset, the extracted genomic DNA was distributed evenly across all wells of several immunoSEQ 96-well plates, and each plate served as one replicate. For sorted subsets, 200 ng of genomic DNA, equivalent to roughly 30,000 T cell genomes, went into each replicate PCR. Purified libraries were quantified with a Qubit 3.0 fluorometer, sized on a Bioanalyzer 2100, and re-quantified with the KAPA Library Quantification kit. Every immunoSEQ 96-well plate was sequenced on a separate single-read 150-cycle Illumina NextSeq 550 flow cell. The authors' analysis ran thus. The immunoSEQ output contained only junctional sequences without quality scores, so filtering could not match that applied to full-length reads. Sequences were annotated with PyIR, a Python wrapper for IgBLAST v1.9, and V/J genes and CDR3 were assigned using IMGT germline references. Any read was removed if the V/J assignment was weak (E-value above 1e-6), the CDR3 was missing, or the read contained stop codons, out-of-frame junctions, or ambiguous translated residues. V3J clonotypes were defined by identical inferred V gene, J gene, and CDR3 amino acid sequence. Percentage overlap between repertoires was computed as shared unique clonotypes divided by the size of the smaller repertoire. RTK rarefaction, the Chao1 estimator, and Recon v2.1 estimates of unobserved clonotypes were used to assess repertoire richness. Generation probabilities for all TCRbeta clonotypes obtained by the gDNA method from four donors were computed using OLGA. TCRdb retrieved this table from immuneACCESS and kept in-frame rearrangements only. Not all clones are present; in checked studies, unresolved V genes account for under half, and no reason is known for the remainder. V and J calls and clone size are copied from that table; D and trimming were computed from the DNA. The sample contains approximately 1,500,000 clones, 95% to 99% of them found a single time. About 0.4% of the sample lies in the top ten.

Study-wide findings and limitations: Rarefaction of sorted-subset datasets indicated incomplete sequencing despite the large sequencing depth. Compared with non-shared clonotypes, clonotypes shared by all four sorted-subset donors had higher generation probabilities. The small number of donors limited the genetic and exposure-history diversity represented. Approximately 5% of naive CD4, around 3.6% of naive CD8, about 2.5% of memory CD4, and about 0.4% of memory CD8 clonotypes were shared across a handful of donors. Pairwise subsampling indicated that sequencing depth was expected to affect the degree of clonotype sharing among donors. Estimated clonotype richness was generally larger for naive than for memory subsets. Sampling was restricted to blood, and TCR repertoires in tissues likely differ from the TCR repertoires found in blood.

Comment on this clone: Its target antigen remains unknown. Base qualities are missing; no much larger clone stands one base away.

The donors were healthy, HIV-negative adults with no recently reported acute infections or vaccinations. Only Caucasian adults living in Nashville, Tennessee, USA were represented among the donors. CD4+ T cells were enriched by magnetic negative selection; naive cells were then positively selected on CD45RA, and the negative fraction formed the memory subset. After blood collection by leukapheresis, PBMCs were isolated using Ficoll-Histopaque density gradient centrifugation and then cryopreserved in the vapor phase of liquid nitrogen. Analytical flow cytometry was used to check the purity and quantity of each magnetically sorted T cell population. Genomic DNA was isolated from every sorted fraction and measured by UV absorbance on a Nanodrop 2000c. CDR1 and CDR2 are read off the germline V gene (reference sequence) as LNHDA and SQIVND. Ends trimmed: V by 0 bases, J by 5 bases; bases unmatched to a gene: 5. The CDR3, cysteine through phenylalanine, is 15 amino acids long. Only the CDR3 DNA is retained, 45 bases long and in frame from the first base.

The sequencing input was naive CD4+ T cells sorted from blood. The cell subset or site label of this sample denotes: CD45RA+ positively selected. Recombination linked TRBV19 to TRBJ2-7; 9 middle bases align to TRBD2. The TCR originated in a man under 40 in good health. CDR3 region: CASSIEVAGAHEQYF. The sequenced DNA: TGTGCCAGTAGTATAGAGGTAGCGGGAGCCCACGAGCAGTACTTC.